This TCR beta chain was recorded in a study of response to subunit inactivated influenza vaccine. TCRdb re-analysed the RT-PCR reads in MiXCR, keeping a single row per CDR3 protein. The sample comprises 150,000 or so distinct CDR3 sequences, roughly 11% of which are singletons, and around an eighth rests with the top ten. The origin of this receptor is a man aged 45 to 65 who received an inactivated influenza vaccine. This sample comprised non-naive T cells sorted from PBMCs, obtained more than 35 days after vaccination.

Here the CDR3 DNA reads TGTGCCACCAGCAGAGTAGGGTTCCTCGTCCTGACTTTC. Amino acid sequence: CATSRVGFLVLTF. The V and J genes are TRBV15 and TRBJ2-6; no reliable D call. Germline assignment: CDR1 LNHNV and CDR2 YYDKDF (reference sequence). Deletions cut 1 base from V and 12 bases from J, with 10 bases between. This CDR3 spans 13 amino acids.